One T cell receptor (beta chain) is described in this entry. The sample is drawn from a study of blood T cell repertoires in COVID-19. Study-level information: The study drew acute and convalescent COVID-19 samples from the United States, Italy and Spain. T cells, B-cell-depleted T cells, or PBMCs supplied cDNA or gDNA.

The V and J ends lost 3 bases and 10 bases respectively, with 13 bases between them. This CDR3 comprises 12 residues. In the original analysis: Estimates of nucleated cell counts were drawn from the amplification of reference gene primers. Profiled with immunoSEQ multiplex PCR; TCRdb holds only in-frame clones, not every one. The DNA was the basis for D and trimming; V, J and clone size are from that table. The sample has about 190,000 clones, around four fifths seen once. This sequence joins TRBV12-3 or TRBV12-4 and TRBJ2-7, with D uncertain. This clonotype originated in a woman of 80 years or more with active or convalescent COVID-19. Sequenced input: peripheral blood. The CDR3 DNA reads TGTGCCAGCAGTTTTCTTTCGGCGGTTCAGTACTTC. Protein sequence: CASSFLSAVQYF.